This TCR beta chain is drawn from a study of blood T cell repertoires in COVID-19. In the study overall: Some COVID-19 samples were acute and others convalescent; all came from the United States, Italy and Spain.

Patients from Seattle were sampled longitudinally, starting during active infection. Germline V gives CDR1 MNHNS, CDR2 SASEGT. V dropped 1 base and J dropped 2 bases, with 6 bases sitting between them. The CDR3 is 13 amino acids. Per the original data handling: Nucleated cell counts were estimated from reference gene primer amplification. Clones were read by immunoSEQ multiplex PCR, and TCRdb kept only the in-frame ones, dropping some. V, J and clone size are those of that table, while D and trimming were read from the DNA. The repertoire holds under 65,000 clones, with around nine tenths as singletons.

This sequence joins TRBV6-1 and TRBJ2-7; no reliable D call. The clonotype was recovered from a woman aged 55-69 years with COVID-19, enrolled during active disease. Material: peripheral blood. As DNA, the CDR3 is TGTGCCAGCAGTGAAGTGGCCGCCTACGAGCAGTACTTC. It yields the protein CASSEVAAYEQYF.